This T cell receptor (beta chain) was observed in a study of cytomegalovirus exposure and HLA in healthy donors. Concerning this clone itself: Its cognate antigen is unknown.

This CDR3 spans 15 amino acids. The V and J ends lost 1 base and 3 bases respectively, with 13 bases between them. Looked up from germline, CDR1 is SGHRS and CDR2 is YFSETQ. Study-level findings and limits: Reportedly, diagnosis of cytomegalovirus status by the classifier showed high specificity and sensitivity. Earlier findings revealed that most TCR beta V segments proved productive either about 87% or about 30% of the time. Researchers counted around 180 TCR beta chains as cytomegalovirus-associated. By a later analysis, the bulk of CMV-associated TCR beta chains appeared HLA-restricted.

The PCR contained 60 Vbeta and 13 Jbeta primers. Repertoires were generated with immunoSEQ multiplex PCR, while TCRdb's copy carries only in-frame clones and drops some. The sample includes approximately 150,000 clones, 80% to 90% of them seen just once. The chain employs TRBV5-1 and TRBJ1-1; perhaps TRBD1 as D (5 bases). Sequencing used PBMCs. This clonotype was obtained from a girl aged 10 to 17 in good health and CMV-seropositive. The CDR3 spells CASSLTWQGDTEAFF. CDR3 bases: TGCGCCAGCAGCTTGACGTGGCAAGGGGACACTGAAGCTTTCTTT.